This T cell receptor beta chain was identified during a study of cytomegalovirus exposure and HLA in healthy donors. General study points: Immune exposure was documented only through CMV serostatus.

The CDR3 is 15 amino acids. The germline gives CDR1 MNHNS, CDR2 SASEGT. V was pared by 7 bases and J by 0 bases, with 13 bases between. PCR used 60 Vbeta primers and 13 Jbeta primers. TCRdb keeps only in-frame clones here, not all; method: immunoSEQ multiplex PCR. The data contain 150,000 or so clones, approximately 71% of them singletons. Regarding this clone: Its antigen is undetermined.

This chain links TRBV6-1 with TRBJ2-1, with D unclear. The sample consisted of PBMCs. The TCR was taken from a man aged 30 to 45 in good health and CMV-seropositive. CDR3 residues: CASNVRQISYNEQFF. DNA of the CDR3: TGTGCCAGCAACGTGCGGCAAATCTCCTACAATGAGCAGTTCTTC.